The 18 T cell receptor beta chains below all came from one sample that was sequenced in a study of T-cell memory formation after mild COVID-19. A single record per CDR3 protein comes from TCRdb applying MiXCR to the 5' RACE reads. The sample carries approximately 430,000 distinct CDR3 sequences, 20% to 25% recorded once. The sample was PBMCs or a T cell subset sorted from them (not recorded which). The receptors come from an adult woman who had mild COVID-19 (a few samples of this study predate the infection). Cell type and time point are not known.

The CDR3 DNA follows: TGTGCCTCCGGACAGGGCCCCTACAATGAGCAGTTCTTC. The encoded protein is CASGQGPYNEQFF. The rearrangement links TRBV10-3 to TRBJ2-1; 8 nucleotides align to TRBD1. V was clipped by 11 bases and J by 2 bases; unmatched bases: 5. The CDR3 has 13 residues. Per germline, CDR1 ENHRY and CDR2 SYGVKD.

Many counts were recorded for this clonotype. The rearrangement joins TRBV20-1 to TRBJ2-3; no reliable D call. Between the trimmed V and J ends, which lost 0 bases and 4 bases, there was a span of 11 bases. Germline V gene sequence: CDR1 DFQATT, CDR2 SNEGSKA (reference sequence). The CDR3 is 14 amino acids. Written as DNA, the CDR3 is TGCAGTGCTAGAGAGGGCCCAGAAGCAGATACGCAGTATTTT. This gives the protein CSAREGPEADTQYF.

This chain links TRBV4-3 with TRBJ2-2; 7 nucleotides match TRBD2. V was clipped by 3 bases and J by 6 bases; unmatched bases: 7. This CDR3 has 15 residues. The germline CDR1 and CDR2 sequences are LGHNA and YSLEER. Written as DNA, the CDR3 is TGCGCCAGCAGCCACTTCCGCGGGGGATCCGGGGAGCTGTTTTTT. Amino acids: CASSHFRGGSGELFF.

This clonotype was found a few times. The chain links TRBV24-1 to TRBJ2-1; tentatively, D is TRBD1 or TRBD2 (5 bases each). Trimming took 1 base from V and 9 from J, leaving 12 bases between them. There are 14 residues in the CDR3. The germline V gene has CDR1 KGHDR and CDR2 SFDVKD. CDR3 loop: CATSDFGTRVEQFF. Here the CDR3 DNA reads TGTGCCACCAGTGATTTCGGGACGCGGGTTGAGCAGTTCTTC.

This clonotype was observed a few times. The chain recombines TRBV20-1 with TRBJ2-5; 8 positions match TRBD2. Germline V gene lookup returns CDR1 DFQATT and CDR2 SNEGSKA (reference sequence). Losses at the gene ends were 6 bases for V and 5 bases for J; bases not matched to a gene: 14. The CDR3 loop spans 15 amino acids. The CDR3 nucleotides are TGCAGTGCCGAGGGACCTGGACTAGCAGGGGAGACCCAGTACTTC. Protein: CSAEGPGLAGETQYF.

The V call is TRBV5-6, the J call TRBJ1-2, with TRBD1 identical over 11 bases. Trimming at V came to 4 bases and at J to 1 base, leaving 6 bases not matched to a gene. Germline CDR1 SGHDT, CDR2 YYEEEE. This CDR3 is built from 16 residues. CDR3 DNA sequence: TGTGCCAGCAGCAGAACCGGGACAGGGGGTAACTATGGCTACACCTTC. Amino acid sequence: CASSRTGTGGNYGYTF.

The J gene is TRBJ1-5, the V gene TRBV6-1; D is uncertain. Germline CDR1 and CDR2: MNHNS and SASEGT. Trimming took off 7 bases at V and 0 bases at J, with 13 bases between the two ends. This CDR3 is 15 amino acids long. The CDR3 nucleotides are TGTGCCAGCATCCCGACACGTTATAGCAATCAGCCCCAGCATTTT. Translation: CASIPTRYSNQPQHF.

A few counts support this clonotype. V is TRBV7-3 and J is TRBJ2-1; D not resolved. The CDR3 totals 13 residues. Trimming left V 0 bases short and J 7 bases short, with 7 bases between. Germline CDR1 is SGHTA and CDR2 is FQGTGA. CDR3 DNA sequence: TGTGCCAGCAGCTTAACGTCTAGAAATGAGCAGTTCTTC. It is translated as CASSLTSRNEQFF.

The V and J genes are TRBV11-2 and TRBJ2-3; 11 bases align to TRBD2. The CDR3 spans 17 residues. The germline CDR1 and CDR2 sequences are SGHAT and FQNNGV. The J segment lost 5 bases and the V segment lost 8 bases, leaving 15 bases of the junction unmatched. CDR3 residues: CASGRGLAGGLRDTQYF. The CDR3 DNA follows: TGTGCCAGCGGAAGGGGTCTAGCGGGGGGACTCAGAGATACGCAGTATTTT.

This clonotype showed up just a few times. CDR3 in amino acids: CASSPVSGPFNEQFF. In DNA, the CDR3 is TGCGCCAGCAGCCCCGTCTCGGGCCCTTTCAATGAGCAGTTCTTC. The chain joins TRBV5-1 to TRBJ2-1, with unresolved D. V was shortened by 4 bases and J by 6 bases, with 17 bases between the two germline ends. The CDR3 contains 15 residues. Germline V lookup: CDR1 SGHRS, CDR2 YFSETQ.

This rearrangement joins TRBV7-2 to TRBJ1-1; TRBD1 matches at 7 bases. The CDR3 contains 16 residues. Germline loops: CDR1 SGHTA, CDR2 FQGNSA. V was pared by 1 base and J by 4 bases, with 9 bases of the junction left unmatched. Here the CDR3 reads CASSLVPGRGGTEAFF. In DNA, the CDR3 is TGTGCCAGCAGCTTAGTTCCGGGCAGGGGGGGCACTGAAGCTTTCTTT.

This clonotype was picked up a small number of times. The CDR3 DNA reads as TGCGCCAGCAGTGAGAGCGGTCGGGAGTCCCTCTACAATGAGCAGTTCTTC. Translation gives CASSESGRESLYNEQFF. This chain links TRBV10-2 with TRBJ2-1, with a tentative D call TRBD2 (6 bases). V was cut by 2 bases and J by 3 bases, with 17 bases left in between. CDR3 size: 17 residues. Germline V gene sequence: CDR1 WSHSY, CDR2 SAAADI.

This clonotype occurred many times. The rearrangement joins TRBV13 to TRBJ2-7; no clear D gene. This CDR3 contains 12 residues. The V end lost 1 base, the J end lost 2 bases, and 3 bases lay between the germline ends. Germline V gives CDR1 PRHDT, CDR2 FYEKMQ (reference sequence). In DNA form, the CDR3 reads TGTGCCAGCAGCTTAGATGCCTACGAGCAGTACTTC. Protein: CASSLDAYEQYF.

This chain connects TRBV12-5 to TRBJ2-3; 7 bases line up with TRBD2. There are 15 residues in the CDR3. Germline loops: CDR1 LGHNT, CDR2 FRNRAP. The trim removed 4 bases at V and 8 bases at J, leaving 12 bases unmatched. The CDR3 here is CASGYLAASRTTQYF. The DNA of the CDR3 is TGTGCTAGTGGTTATCTAGCGGCCTCGCGAACTACGCAGTATTTT.

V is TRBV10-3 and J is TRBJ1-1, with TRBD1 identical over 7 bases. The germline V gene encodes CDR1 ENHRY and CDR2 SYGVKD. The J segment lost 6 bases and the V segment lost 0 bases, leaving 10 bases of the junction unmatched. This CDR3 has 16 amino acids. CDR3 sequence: CAISESATSTGSEAFF. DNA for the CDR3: TGTGCCATCAGTGAGTCTGCTACTTCGACAGGGTCTGAAGCTTTCTTT.

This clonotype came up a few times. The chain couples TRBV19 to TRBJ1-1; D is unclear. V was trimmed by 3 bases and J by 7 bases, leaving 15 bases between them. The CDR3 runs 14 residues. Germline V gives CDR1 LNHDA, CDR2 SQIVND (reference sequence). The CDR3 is CASSIWPTGVEAFF. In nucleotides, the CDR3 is TGTGCCAGTAGTATCTGGCCTACCGGGGTTGAAGCTTTCTTT.

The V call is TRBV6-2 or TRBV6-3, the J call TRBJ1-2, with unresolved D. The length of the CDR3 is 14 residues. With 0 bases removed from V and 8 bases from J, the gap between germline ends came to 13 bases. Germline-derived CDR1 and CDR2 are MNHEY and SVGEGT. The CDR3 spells CASSYSMGQRGYTF. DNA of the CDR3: TGTGCCAGCAGTTACTCGATGGGTCAGCGAGGCTACACCTTC.

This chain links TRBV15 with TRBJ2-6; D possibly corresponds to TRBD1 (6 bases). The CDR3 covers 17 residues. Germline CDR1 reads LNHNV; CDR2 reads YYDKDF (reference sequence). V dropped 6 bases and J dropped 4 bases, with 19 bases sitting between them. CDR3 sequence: CATRSGHQLGGANVLTF. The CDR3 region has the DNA TGTGCCACCAGATCGGGACATCAGCTGGGGGGGGCCAACGTCCTGACTTTC.